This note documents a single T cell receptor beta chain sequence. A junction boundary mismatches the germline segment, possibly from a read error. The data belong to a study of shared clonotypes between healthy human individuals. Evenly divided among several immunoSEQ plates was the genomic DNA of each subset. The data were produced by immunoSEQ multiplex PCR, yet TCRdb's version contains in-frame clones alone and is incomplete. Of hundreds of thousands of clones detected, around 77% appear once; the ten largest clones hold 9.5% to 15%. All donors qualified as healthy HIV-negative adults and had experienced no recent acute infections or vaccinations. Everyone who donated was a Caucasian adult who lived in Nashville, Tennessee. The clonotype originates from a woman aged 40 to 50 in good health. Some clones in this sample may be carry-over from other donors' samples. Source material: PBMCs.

The CDR3 loop reads CSVEDLQTGGSGANVPTF. The CDR3 nucleotides read TGCAGCGTTGAAGATCTTCAGACAGGCGGGTCTGGGGCCAACGTCCCGACTTTC. The V and J genes are TRBV29-1 and TRBJ2-6; tentatively, D is TRBD1 (6 bases). The germline V gene has CDR1 SQVTM and CDR2 ANQGSEA. The CDR3 contains 18 residues.